Given below is one TCR beta chain in context. The antigen is not known. TCRdb independently ran MiXCR on the reads; one entry per CDR3 protein. The profile shows just under 550,000 distinct CDR3 sequences, approximately 25% of them singletons. This sample was taken from a study of T cell repertoires in cytomegalovirus infection. At the level of the study: Public TCR beta signatures were indicative of both CMV infection and a matching HLA type. Study results and caveats: Cumulative public TCR beta family frequency identified CMV carriers with the relevant HLA. Dominating the ex vivo response were HLA-C-restricted CMV-specific TCR beta clonotypes.

The junction had 10 bases not matched to a gene; V was cut back by 5 bases and J by 1 base. CDR1 is DFQATT and CDR2 is SNEGSKA in the germline V gene (reference sequence). This CDR3 comprises 15 residues. This clonotype was sampled from a human donor in good health (CMV status not recorded). Some clones in this sample may be carry-over from other donors' samples. Sequenced material: PBMCs. The chain links TRBV20-1 to TRBJ1-2; 7 bases fit TRBD1. The CDR3 bases are TGCAGTGCTCCCGGGACAGCCGATGTTAACTATGGCTACACCTTC. Translated, it gives CSAPGTADVNYGYTF.